Included here is one TCR beta chain sequence, with context. Its antigen is as yet unknown. Each CDR3 protein gets one entry after TCRdb re-called the multiplex PCR reads with MiXCR. Of tens of thousands of distinct CDR3 sequences in the sample, around 23% were seen once. The data stem from a study of breast tumors, draining lymph nodes, adjacent tissues. Whole-study findings and limits: Most tumor T cells seemingly derive from lymph node, then expand in tumor. Tumor repertoires ranked between lymph nodes and nontumor tissue in diversity, with V and J gene preferences. Data only fit, rather than demonstrated, lymph node origin of most tumor T cells.

Trimming pared 5 bases from V and 4 bases from J, leaving 11 bases between. The CDR3 is 13 amino acids. Per germline, CDR1 SGHTA and CDR2 FQGTGA. The V call is TRBV7-3, the J call TRBJ1-1, with TRBD1 as a possible D gene (6 bases). This receptor was obtained from a female donor with breast cancer. Some clones in this sample may be carry-over from other donors' samples. Sample: breast tumor tissue. The CDR3 sequence: CASSAQGSTEAFF. CDR3 DNA: TGTGCCAGCAGCGCACAGGGTTCCACTGAAGCTTTCTTT. Looking up the rest from reference TRBV7-3 and TRBJ1-1 gives the full variable domain: GAGVSQTPSNKVTEKGKYVELRCDPISGHTALYWYRQSLGQGPEFLIYFQGTGAADDSGLPNDRFFAVRPEGSVSTLKIQRTERGDSAVYLCASSAQGSTEAFFGQGTRLTVV.